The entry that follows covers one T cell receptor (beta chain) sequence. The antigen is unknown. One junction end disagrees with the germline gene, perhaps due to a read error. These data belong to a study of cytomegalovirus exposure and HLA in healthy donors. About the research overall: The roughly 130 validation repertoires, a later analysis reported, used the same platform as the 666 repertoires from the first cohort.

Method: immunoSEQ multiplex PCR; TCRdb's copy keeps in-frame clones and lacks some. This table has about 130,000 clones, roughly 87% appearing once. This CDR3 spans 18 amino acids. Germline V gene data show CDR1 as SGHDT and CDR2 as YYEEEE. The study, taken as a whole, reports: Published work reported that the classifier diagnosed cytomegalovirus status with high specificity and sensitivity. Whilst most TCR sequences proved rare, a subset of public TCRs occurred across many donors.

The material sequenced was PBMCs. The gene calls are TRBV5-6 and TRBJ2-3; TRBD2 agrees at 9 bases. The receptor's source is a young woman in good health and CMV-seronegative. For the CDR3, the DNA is TGTGCCAGCAGCTGGAGGCCGGGAGCGGGGGGTCGCACATATACGCAGTATTTT. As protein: CASSWRPGAGGRTYTQYF.